This T cell receptor (beta chain) derives from a study of T cell repertoires in cytomegalovirus infection. Using its own MiXCR run on the reads, TCRdb lists one record per CDR3 protein. Of 830,000 or so distinct CDR3 sequences listed, around a third are singletons. This clonotype was observed a few times. Its cognate antigen is unknown. The germline V gene has CDR1 SGHAT and CDR2 FQNNGV. There are 12 residues in the CDR3. The V and J ends lost 7 bases and 4 bases respectively, with 11 bases between them. The sequence was obtained from a human donor in good health (CMV status not recorded). Some clones in this sample may be carry-over from other donors' samples. The chain carries TRBV11-2 and TRBJ2-7; unclear D gene. The sequenced sample was cultured CD8+ T cells from PBMCs, obtained from culture after CMV antigen stimulation. Written as DNA, the CDR3 is TGTGCCAGCACTGACACCGAATACGAGCAGTACTTC. The encoded protein is CASTDTEYEQYF.